This T cell receptor beta chain was sequenced for a study of chemoradiotherapy in HPV16-positive cancers. Study details: Candidate HPV-specific T-cell clones and common TCR motifs came from functional assays in a couple of HPV16-positive patients.

Trimming took 6 bases from V and 5 from J; bases not matched to a gene: 6. The germline V gene encodes CDR1 SGHTA and CDR2 FQGNSA. The CDR3 consists of 14 residues. TCRdb's copy holds only in-frame clones and misses some; the assay was immunoSEQ multiplex PCR. The profile shows some 2,900 clones, about nine tenths of them singletons. This sequence was found in a human donor with HPV-associated anogenital cancer. The chain employs TRBV7-2 and TRBJ2-1, with 8 nucleotides matching TRBD2. The source material was tumor tissue, sampled from a patient who underwent chemoradiotherapy. The CDR3 spells CASRPGSGDNEQFF. In DNA form, the CDR3 reads TGTGCCAGCAGGCCGGGTAGCGGGGACAATGAGCAGTTCTTC.